Listed below are T cell receptor beta chains from one sample, sequenced in a study of cytomegalovirus exposure and HLA in healthy donors. Method: immunoSEQ multiplex PCR; TCRdb's copy keeps in-frame clones and lacks some. The repertoire consists of 180,000 or so clones, with almost 80% occurring once and the leading ten covering 11% to 15%. Material: PBMCs. The origin of the receptors is a man between 45 and 60 years old in good health and CMV-seropositive. CDR3s leave out the opening cysteine and the closing phenylalanine or tryptophan. The order of the fields is J gene, V gene, CDR3 protein.

>TRBJ2-1|TRBV13
ASRTVLAGEDEQF
>TRBJ1-2|TRBV5-1
ASSTDGGGYT
>TRBJ2-3|TRBV4-1
ASSQELPLAVTDTQY
>TRBJ1-1|TRBV15
ATSIGGARTEAF
>TRBJ1-1|TRBV7-8
ASSSRRLPEAF
>TRBJ2-2|TRBV5-4
ASSGGPGGHTGELF
>TRBJ2-1|TRBV23-1
ASSQSGQGVFSDNEQF
>TRBJ1-1|TRBV2
ASGGPSRDTEAF
>TRBJ1-1|TRBV5-1
ASRSGTAVNTEAF
>TRBJ1-2|TRBV19
ASSPGQGRVNYGYT
>TRBJ2-7|TRBV7-7
ASSQTTGYEQY
>TRBJ1-1|TRBV7-9
ASSPGQVRTEAF
>TRBJ1-5|TRBV6-5
ASKGGGDQPQH
>TRBJ1-1|TRBV10-3
AITGQMGTEAF
>TRBJ2-1|TRBV5-6
ASSLSIANEQF
>TRBJ2-7|TRBV6-1
TSSDSSYEQY
>TRBJ2-2|TRBV27
ASKKTSGGVSGELF
>TRBJ2-4|TRBV7-8
ASSLARAVTKNIQY
>TRBJ1-5|TRBV19
ASNTGQGFNQPQH
>TRBJ2-1|TRBV5-1
ASSDRDRGSDEQF
>TRBJ2-3|TRBV2
ASSDERGGRAAQY
>TRBJ2-6|TRBV2
ASNRGGGISGANVLT
>TRBJ2-1|TRBV2
ASKLRDSVNNEQF
>TRBJ2-5|TRBV7-9
SSSWTQETQY
>TRBJ2-3|TRBV9
ASSPWTVNTDTQY
>TRBJ2-2|TRBV7-9
ASRSQGPGELF
>TRBJ2-3|TRBV5-6
ASAPGSDTQY
>TRBJ2-2|TRBV6-5
ASSYSIGTGAGELF
>TRBJ2-3|TRBV18
ASSLRLAGAPTDTQY
>TRBJ2-7|TRBV28
ASSSQVGEQY
>TRBJ1-2|TRBV30
AWSLSGTIYGYT
>TRBJ1-1|TRBV7-9
ASRSQGAYTEAF
>.|TRBV4-3
ASSPTSGGFYEQY
>TRBJ2-3|TRBV18
ASSPLLTSGATDTQY
>TRBJ1-5|TRBV30
AWSPTGYQPQH
>TRBJ2-1|TRBV19
ASSIPAGGRYNEQF
>TRBJ2-6|TRBV4-3
ASSHDRGWSGANVLT
>TRBJ2-1|TRBV9
ASSPTGPGGLGEQF
>TRBJ1-2|TRBV4-1
ASSQDYRQTYGYT